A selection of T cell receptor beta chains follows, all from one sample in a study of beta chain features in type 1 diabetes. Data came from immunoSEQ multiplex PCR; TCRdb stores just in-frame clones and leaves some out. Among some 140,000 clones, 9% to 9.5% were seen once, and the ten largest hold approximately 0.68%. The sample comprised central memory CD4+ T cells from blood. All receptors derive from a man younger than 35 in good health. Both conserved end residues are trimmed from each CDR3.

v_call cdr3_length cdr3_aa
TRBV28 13 ASSETSGGVNEQY
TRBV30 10 AWSGAGSEAF
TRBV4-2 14 ASSQDLTGYYQPQH
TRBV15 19 ATSRDGSSGLAGGLRYEQF
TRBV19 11 ASSPGTGRDYT
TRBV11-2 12 ASSFSGASYEQY
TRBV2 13 ASRGSGAGQETQY
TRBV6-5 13 ASSYSGTSVYEQY
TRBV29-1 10 SGAFVVDTQY
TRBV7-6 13 ASSFGQTTSYEQY
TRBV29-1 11 SVKDRYNSPLH
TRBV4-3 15 ASSQEGRRSSGNTIY
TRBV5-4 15 ASSRQGGGVLTDTQY
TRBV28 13 ASSLRAGFTDTQY
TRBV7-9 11 ASSLDRGEKLF
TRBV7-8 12 ASGVGGGADTQY
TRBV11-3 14 ASSLGAREGTDTQY
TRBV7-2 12 ASSLGTANEKLF
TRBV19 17 ASSSGQGRRGLNTGELF
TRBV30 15 AWSASLGATGANVLT